This T cell receptor (beta chain) came from a study of cytomegalovirus exposure and HLA in healthy donors. The V gene's germline CDR1 is MDHEN and CDR2 SYDVKM. This CDR3 spans 13 amino acids. V was shortened by 6 bases and J by 6 bases, with 14 bases between the two germline ends. Note on this clone: What it binds is unknown.

Study observations and caveats: Near-uniform donor sequencing depth was presumed by presence/absence analyses. One later analysis reportedly identified an Asian-associated ancestry cluster that showed fewer N-insertions than the approximately 700-donor mean.

The PCR used 60 Vbeta and 13 Jbeta primers. The assay was immunoSEQ multiplex PCR, and TCRdb's table has in-frame clones only and misses some. This table holds approximately 270,000 clones, 80% found once. The source of this sequence is a girl aged 2-10 years in good health and CMV-seronegative. Material: PBMCs. The V gene is TRBV28, the J gene TRBJ1-2; no definite D call. This CDR3 reads CASRYRGSDGYTF. In DNA, the CDR3 is TGTGCCAGCAGATACCGAGGATCCGATGGCTACACCTTC.